This note documents a single T cell receptor beta chain sequence. The sample originates from a study of blood T cell repertoires in COVID-19. Across the study: PBMCs, B-cell-depleted T cells, or T cells provided the cDNA or gDNA that made up the material.

This CDR3 is built from 15 residues. V lost 0 bases, J lost 1 base, and 2 bases stayed unmatched. Germline V lookup: CDR1 SGHRS, CDR2 YFSETQ. Clones were sequenced by immunoSEQ multiplex PCR, and TCRdb holds only the in-frame ones, with some missing. The data contain 120,000 to 150,000 clones, roughly 84% of them singletons. This TCR derives from a human donor with acute or convalescent COVID-19. The donor label of this sample is uncertain. The sequenced sample was peripheral blood. V is TRBV5-1 and J is TRBJ1-1; 8 nucleotides align to TRBD1. The CDR3 loop is CASSLGTGTNTEAFF. The CDR3 DNA follows: TGCGCCAGCAGCTTGGGGACAGGGACGAACACTGAAGCTTTCTTT.